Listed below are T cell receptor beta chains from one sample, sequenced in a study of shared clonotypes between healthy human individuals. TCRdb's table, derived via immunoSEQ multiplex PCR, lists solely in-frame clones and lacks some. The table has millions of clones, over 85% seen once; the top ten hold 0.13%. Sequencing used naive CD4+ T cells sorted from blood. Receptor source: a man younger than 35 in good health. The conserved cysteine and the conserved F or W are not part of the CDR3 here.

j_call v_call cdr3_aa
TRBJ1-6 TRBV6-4 ASSRQSFNSPLH
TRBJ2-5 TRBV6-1 ASSEALGAAPGGTQY
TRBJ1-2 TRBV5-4 ASSRQSTDNYGYT
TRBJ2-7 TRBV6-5 ASSGGPYEQY
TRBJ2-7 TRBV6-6 ASSQLAGASYEQY
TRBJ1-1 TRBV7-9 ASSLQGAHTEAF
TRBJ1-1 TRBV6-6 ASRRDRPNTEAF
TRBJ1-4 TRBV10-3 AISESRQGAINEKLF
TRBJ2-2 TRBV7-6 ASSSGTFNTGELF
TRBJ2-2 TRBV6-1 ASRLASGELF
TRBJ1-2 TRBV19 ALDEGYT
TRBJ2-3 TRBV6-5 ASRGLADTDTQY
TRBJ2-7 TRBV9 ASSVASGGPYEQY
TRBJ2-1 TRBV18 ASSPGIGPYNEQF
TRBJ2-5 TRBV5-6 ASSLPRREAETQY
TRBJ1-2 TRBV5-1 ASSTGANYGYT
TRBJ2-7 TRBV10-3 AISETSGRAYEQY
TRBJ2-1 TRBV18 ASSPRGGSYNEQF
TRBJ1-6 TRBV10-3 AISEGHVSNSPLH
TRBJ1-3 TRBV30 AWSDNTISGNTIY
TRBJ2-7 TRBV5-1 ASSLEGYEQY
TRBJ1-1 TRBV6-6 ASSYRQGDTEAF
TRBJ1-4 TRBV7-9 ASSLGQGLEEKLF
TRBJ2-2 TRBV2 ASGTEMNTGELF
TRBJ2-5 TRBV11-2 ASSLGLAGTETQY
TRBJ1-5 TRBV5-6 ASSLYRWQGGDQPQH
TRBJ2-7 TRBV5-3 ARSTDSRYEQY
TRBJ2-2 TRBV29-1 SANAPGTANTGELF
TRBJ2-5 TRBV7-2 ASSIGTRGQQETQY
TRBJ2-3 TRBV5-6 ASSPQLGGKTTDTQY
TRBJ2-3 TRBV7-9 ASSSISAGVTGTQY
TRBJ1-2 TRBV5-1 ASSPVTGHGGGYT
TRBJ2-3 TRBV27 ASTSGYTQY
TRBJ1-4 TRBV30 AWSLGQTNEKLF
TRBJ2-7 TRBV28 ASRAGYEQY
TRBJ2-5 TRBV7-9 ASSATGQGSLETQY
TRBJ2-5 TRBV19 ASGGQGRKTQY
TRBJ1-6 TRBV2 ASTTPEGKVVYSSPLH
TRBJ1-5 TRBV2 ASRVQKSNQPQH
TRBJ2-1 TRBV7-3 ASSPGLNEQF
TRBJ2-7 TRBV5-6 ASSLAGLSYEQY